These T cell receptor beta chains were read from a single sample in a study of radiotherapy plus CTLA-4 blockade in lung cancer. Generated by immunoSEQ multiplex PCR, the TCRdb table keeps only in-frame clones and is missing some. This sample has some 73,000 clones, with about 84% found just once. This material consisted of peripheral blood, taken from a patient treated with radiotherapy plus ipilimumab. The receptors here all came from a human donor with non-small cell lung cancer who had stable disease on radiotherapy plus ipilimumab. CDR3s leave out the opening cysteine and the closing phenylalanine or tryptophan. Each record gives: CDR3 protein, V gene, J gene.

ASSTYPRASYEQY	TRBV6-1	TRBJ2-7
ASSPIAPGLHDEQY	TRBV7-9	TRBJ2-7
ASSLGGAGGLQETQY	TRBV5-4	TRBJ2-5
ASSQDGGGVQETQY	TRBV4-1	TRBJ2-5
ASGTSGTSYEQY	TRBV9	TRBJ2-7
ASSSAGSGNTIY	TRBV5-1	TRBJ1-3
ASSVSPGTGMSSYNEQF	TRBV9	TRBJ2-1
ASSLGGTGSTDTQY	TRBV5-1	TRBJ2-3
ASKRTEGFTDTQY	TRBV7-2	TRBJ2-3
ASSRDRGVYEQY	TRBV5-1	TRBJ2-7
ATSKAGDSSYEQY	TRBV15	TRBJ2-7
ASSETGGINYGYT	TRBV7-9	TRBJ1-2
ASSVQGAGTGELF	TRBV2	TRBJ2-2
ASSPGPLPT	TRBV11-2	TRBJ1-2
ASSQDGPHGSDGGANVLT	TRBV4-1	TRBJ2-6
ASSNSGGSYTGELF	TRBV5-4	TRBJ2-2
ASMDRGRFEQY	TRBV2	TRBJ2-7
ASSGSQGNNEQF	TRBV7-9	TRBJ2-1
ASSSLHEQY	TRBV6-5	TRBJ2-7
ASSLERTYGYT	TRBV5-1	TRBJ1-2
ASSRSSSTGEQY	TRBV7-3	TRBJ2-7
ASSLAGGVWADTQY	TRBV5-1	TRBJ2-3
ASSSPDRAGWDAIY	TRBV5-6	TRBJ1-3
ASSVSAGRGNTEAF	TRBV9	TRBJ1-1